This TCR beta chain was sequenced in a study of technical replicates of blood from a handful of donors. This CDR3 is 16 amino acids long. Germline CDR1 SGHTA, CDR2 FQGNSA. Losses at the gene ends were 3 bases for V and 0 bases for J; bases not matched to a gene: 6. Here immunoSEQ multiplex PCR was the method, and the copy in TCRdb shows in-frame clones only, minus some. The sample shows approximately 64,000 clones, more than 75% of them seen only once. Input material: PBMCs. The TCR comes from a human donor in good health. Some clones in this sample may be carry-over from other donors' samples. The rearrangement links TRBV7-2 to TRBJ2-7; 9 positions match TRBD2. As DNA, the CDR3 is TGTGCCAGCAGCTTGGGACTAGCCGCAAACTCCTACGAGCAGTACTTC. Its protein is CASSLGLAANSYEQYF.